This T cell receptor (beta chain) stems from a study of monozygotic twins with inflammatory bowel disease. Germline V lookup: CDR1 SQVTM, CDR2 ANQGSEA. The CDR3 contains 11 residues. Researchers used template switching to add UMIs featuring a 6-nucleotide sample barcode. Reprocessing the 5' RACE reads, TCRdb reports a single entry for every CDR3 protein and omits DNA. The sample is made up of about 41,000 distinct CDR3 sequences, and the top ten hold about 4.9% of it. About this clonotype itself: Its cognate antigen is unknown.

Study outcomes and limitations: Extra variability in the repertoires of patients may have come from differing immunosuppressive treatments. It was in IBD patients that TCRbeta diversity (inverse Simpson) was lower than in healthy co-twins.

J is TRBJ1-1 and V is TRBV29-1; TCRdb designates TRBD1, a call that cannot be tested without DNA. The sequencing sample was made of blood. This receptor was obtained from a human donor with ulcerative colitis or Crohn's disease, or a healthy co-twin of an affected twin (not recorded which). The CDR3 loop is CSVEPGLIAFF.